The 24 T cell receptor beta chains listed next were all sequenced from one sample in a study of regulatory T cells in long-lasting Graves disease. Construction of TCR beta libraries relied on iRepertoire HTBI primers and on Arm-PCR targeting CDR3 regions. A single record per CDR3 protein comes from TCRdb applying MiXCR to the multiplex PCR reads. The table records about 610,000 distinct CDR3 sequences, about 16% of them present only once. Sample time point: newly diagnosed GD, antithyroid drugs for less than 3 months. The authors made the TCR library using RNA they extracted from PBMCs. This sample was shared with a second study, whose subject was T cells in Graves' hyperthyroidism and ophthalmopathy.

Sequenced material: peripheral blood mononuclear cells (PBMCs), taken at new diagnosis, from a patient treated with antithyroid drugs. Receptors originate from a man younger than 30 with Graves disease.

This chain joins TRBV12-3 or TRBV12-4 and TRBJ2-2; TRBD2 is a possible D gene (5 bases). Trimming shortened V by 8 bases and J by 5 bases, and 18 bases separated the two germline ends. The CDR3 sequence is 15 residues long. CDR3 protein: CASHPSRGWTGELFF. The CDR3 region has the DNA TGTGCCAGCCACCCGTCCCGGGGTTGGACCGGGGAGCTGTTTTTT.

The rearrangement uses TRBV20-1 and TRBJ2-5; TRBD2 matches at 13 bases. The length of the CDR3 is 17 residues. The junction had 10 bases not matched to a gene; V was cut back by 2 bases and J by 4 bases. CDR1 DFQATT and CDR2 SNEGSKA come from the germline V gene (reference sequence). CDR3 protein: CSARSGLAGVIRETQYF. The CDR3 coding sequence is TGCAGTGCTAGATCTGGACTAGCGGGAGTGATTAGAGAGACCCAGTACTTC.

The chain has TRBV10-3 and TRBJ1-1, with D possibly being TRBD1 (5 bases). This CDR3 has 14 amino acids. Germline V CDR1 and CDR2: ENHRY, SYGVKD. Deletions cut 6 bases from V and 1 base from J, with 12 bases between. This chain's CDR3 is CAISQDGANTEAFF. Here the CDR3 DNA reads TGTGCCATCAGCCAGGACGGGGCGAACACTGAAGCTTTCTTT.

Ten or more counts support this clonotype. The J gene is TRBJ1-5, the V gene TRBV2; 8 nucleotides match TRBD1. Germline loops: CDR1 SNHLY, CDR2 FYNNEI. This CDR3 comprises 17 residues. V gave up 6 bases and J gave up 0 bases; unmatched junction bases: 10. The CDR3 sequence: CASSGTGVTFSNQPQHF. In DNA, the CDR3 is TGTGCCAGCAGCGGGACAGGTGTTACGTTTAGCAATCAGCCCCAGCATTTT.

The rearrangement uses TRBV5-1 and TRBJ2-5; perhaps TRBD1 as D (5 bases). Per the germline V gene, CDR1 is SGHRS and CDR2 is YFSETQ. Trimming took off 0 bases at V and 3 bases at J, with 12 bases between the two ends. The CDR3 is 15 amino acids. CDR3 sequence (DNA): TGCGCCAGCAGCTTGGAGGGGTTTGGGGAAGAGACCCAGTACTTC. Amino acids: CASSLEGFGEETQYF.

In this sample, this clonotype turned up a few times. The chain carries TRBV20-1 and TRBJ2-5, with TRBD2 as a possible D gene (7 bases). Trimming shortened V by 1 base and J by 2 bases, and 14 bases separated the two germline ends. This CDR3 has 15 amino acids. Germline values: CDR1 DFQATT, CDR2 SNEGSKA (reference sequence). CDR3 amino acids: CSARGGGGLQETQYF. CDR3 DNA: TGCAGTGCTAGAGGGGGGGGGGGCCTACAAGAGACCCAGTACTTC.

This clonotype was observed at least ten times. The CDR3 DNA reads as TGCGCCAGCAGCCAAGGGGCGCGGGGCTTATCGCCCCAGCATTTT. Its protein is CASSQGARGLSPQHF. V gene TRBV4-1 combines with J gene TRBJ1-5; D perhaps matches TRBD1 (5 bases). V was cut by 1 base and J by 9 bases, with 16 bases left in between. Germline CDR1 MGHRA, CDR2 YSYEKL. CDR3 length: 15 residues.

Turning to this clonotype: The junction does not match germline at one end; this may be a read error. The J gene is TRBJ2-7, the V gene TRBV28; D not resolved. The CDR3 loop spans 11 amino acids. The germline V gene has CDR1 MDHEN and CDR2 SYDVKM. The CDR3 coding sequence is TGTGCCGGCAGCCAAAATTACGAGCAGTACTTC. This codes for CAGSQNYEQYF.

This clonotype was seen many times. The V call is TRBV6-1, the J call TRBJ1-4; D gene unclear. CDR3 size: 13 residues. Looked up from germline, CDR1 is MNHNS and CDR2 is SASEGT. The V and J ends lost 2 bases and 6 bases respectively, with 7 bases between them. The CDR3 DNA sequence: TGTGCCAGCAGTGAACGACTGGATGAAAAACTGTTTTTT. Amino acid sequence: CASSERLDEKLFF.

This chain uses TRBV5-1 with TRBJ2-2; tentative D call: TRBD1 (6 bases). CDR1 is SGHRS, CDR2 YFSETQ, per germline. The V and J ends lost 1 base and 6 bases respectively, with 19 bases between them. This CDR3 comprises 17 residues. CDR3 in amino acids: CASSLYLDSRSPGELFF. CDR3 nucleotide sequence: TGCGCCAGCAGCTTGTATTTGGACAGCCGGTCCCCCGGGGAGCTGTTTTTT.

This clonotype was picked up many times. The J gene is TRBJ2-1, the V gene TRBV2, with 9 bases that match TRBD2. V trimming: 10 bases; J trimming: 8 bases; junction bases outside the gene matches: 9. The CDR3 is 13 amino acids. Germline V gene lookup returns CDR1 SNHLY and CDR2 FYNNEI. Written as DNA, the CDR3 is TGTGCCATACTAGCGGGCTTTGTCGATGAGCAGTTCTTC. It yields the protein CAILAGFVDEQFF.

This clonotype was seen ten or more times. V and J are TRBV20-1 and TRBJ2-7; 11 positions agree with TRBD2. The CDR3 totals 14 residues. The germline CDR1 and CDR2 sequences are DFQATT and SNEGSKA (reference sequence). V dropped 5 bases and J dropped 2; count of bases not matched to a gene: 5. As DNA, the CDR3 is TGCAGTGCTCCGGTAGCGGGAGGGGCCTACGAGCAGTACTTC. This sequence encodes CSAPVAGGAYEQYF.

This clonotype was seen many times. The genes are TRBV3-1 and TRBJ2-3; the D gene is possibly TRBD2 (6 bases). This CDR3 comprises 12 residues. V lost 1 base and J 11 bases, leaving 10 bases between the germline ends. Germline V gene lookup returns CDR1 LGHDT and CDR2 YNNKEL (reference sequence). CDR3 coding DNA: TGTGCCAGCAGCCAAGGGGACGGGGGGCAGTATTTT. Its translation: CASSQGDGGQYF.

This clonotype came up many times. The CDR3 is CASSLRPAGTLLSYEQYF. The CDR3 region has the DNA TGCGCCAGCAGCTTGCGTCCCGCCGGGACTTTATTGTCCTACGAGCAGTACTTC. The chain recombines TRBV5-1 with TRBJ2-7, with D possibly matching TRBD2 (6 bases). The CDR3 runs 18 residues. Germline V gene data show CDR1 as SGHRS and CDR2 as YFSETQ. V was clipped by 1 base and J by 1 base, with 21 bases between them.

This chain uses TRBV27 with TRBJ2-6; 10 bases fit TRBD1. Germline V gene lookup returns CDR1 MNHEY and CDR2 SMNVEV (reference sequence). The CDR3 totals 17 residues. J lost 2 bases, V lost 1 base, and 2 bases had no gene match. CDR3 nucleotide sequence: TGTGCCAGCAGTTTATTGGGACAGGGGACTGGGGCCAACGTCCTGACTTTC. Translated, it gives CASSLLGQGTGANVLTF.

At least ten counts were recorded for this clonotype. The genes are TRBV7-8 and TRBJ2-7; weak D call: TRBD2 (5 bases). V was pared by 4 bases and J by 3 bases, with 16 bases between. CDR3 length: 15 amino acids. Germline loops: CDR1 SGHVS, CDR2 FQNEAQ. CDR3 sequence: CASSSPGYTFYEQYF. CDR3 nucleotides: TGTGCCAGCAGCTCCCCGGGATACACTTTCTACGAGCAGTACTTC.

CDR3 residues: CSGEDGIQQYF. The CDR3 DNA sequence: TGCAGCGGTGAGGACGGGATTCAGCAGTACTTC. The chain employs TRBV29-1 and TRBJ2-7, with D perhaps TRBD2 (5 bases). Germline V gives CDR1 SQVTM, CDR2 ANQGSEA. Between the trimmed V and J ends, which lost 7 bases and 8 bases, there was a span of 15 bases. The CDR3 consists of 11 residues.

In its sample, this clonotype was seen a few times. V usage is TRBV28 and J usage is TRBJ1-5; D not resolved. Germline values: CDR1 MDHEN, CDR2 SYDVKM. CDR3 size: 11 residues. Trimming stripped 7 bases from V and 3 bases from J, with 4 bases between. The CDR3 region is CASKDNQPQHF. CDR3 DNA sequence: TGTGCCAGCAAGGACAATCAGCCCCAGCATTTT. Supplemented by reference TRBV28 and TRBJ1-5, the full variable domain reads DVKVTQSSRYLVKRTGEKVFLECVQDMDHENMFWYRQDPGLGLRLIYFSYDVKMKEKGDIPEGYSVSREKKERFSLILESASTNQTSMYLCASKDNQPQHFGDGTRLSIL.

V and J are TRBV10-2 and TRBJ2-7; 11 positions agree with TRBD2. CDR1 and CDR2 (germline): WSHSY, SAAADI. The CDR3 has 19 residues. Trimming removed 0 bases from V and 5 bases from J; junction bases left unmatched: 15. This CDR3 is CASSESGRVGTSGSDEQYF. DNA of the CDR3: TGCGCCAGCAGTGAGTCGGGGCGGGTTGGTACTAGCGGGAGTGACGAGCAGTACTTC.

This clonotype was counted at least ten times. V and J are TRBV30 and TRBJ2-3, with D perhaps matching TRBD1 (5 bases). V lost 6 bases, J lost 2 bases, and 12 bases lay in between. This CDR3 spans 13 amino acids. CDR1 and CDR2 from the germline V gene are GTSNPN and SVGIG (reference sequence). CDR3 sequence: CACLTGNTDTQYF. Here the CDR3 DNA reads TGTGCCTGCCTAACAGGAAACACAGATACGCAGTATTTT.

This rearrangement joins TRBV3-1 to TRBJ1-1; a possible D gene is TRBD1 (6 bases). CDR3 size: 15 residues. V was cut by 2 bases and J by 1 base, with 11 bases left in between. Germline V gives CDR1 LGHDT, CDR2 YNNKEL (reference sequence). The CDR3 here is CASSQWAGANTEAFF. The CDR3 bases are TGTGCCAGCAGCCAATGGGCAGGGGCGAACACTGAAGCTTTCTTT.

This clonotype was seen only a few times. The chain recombines TRBV7-3 with TRBJ2-2, with D unresolved. The length of the CDR3 is 14 residues. CDR1 is SGHTA, CDR2 FQGTGA, per germline. V was pared by 4 bases and J by 8 bases, with 14 bases between. The CDR3 sequence: CASSSDPGEGELFF. As DNA, the CDR3 is TGTGCCAGCAGCTCGGATCCCGGAGAAGGGGAGCTGTTTTTT. The entire variable domain, with the rest obtained from reference TRBV7-3 and TRBJ2-2, is as follows: GAGVSQTPSNKVTEKGKYVELRCDPISGHTALYWYRQSLGQGPEFLIYFQGTGAADDSGLPNDRFFAVRPEGSVSTLKIQRTERGDSAVYLCASSSDPGEGELFFGEGSRLTVL.

This clonotype was counted a few times. J is TRBJ2-7 and V is TRBV6-1; D call uncertain. CDR1 is MNHNS, CDR2 SASEGT, per germline. The CDR3 is made up of 12 amino acids. V gave up 8 bases and J gave up 2 bases, with 10 bases separating them. This CDR3 is CASASGAYEQYF. CDR3 coding DNA: TGTGCCAGCGCTTCCGGAGCCTACGAGCAGTACTTC.

About this clonotype: This likely came from a read error, as a far larger clone is one base away. V is TRBV20-1 and J is TRBJ2-1; TRBD2 agrees at 15 bases. V lost 4 bases, J lost 13 bases, and 14 bases stayed unmatched. The CDR3 is made up of 16 amino acids. The V gene's germline CDR1 is DFQATT and CDR2 SNEGSKA (reference sequence). The CDR3 is CSATGLAGGYQETQFF. CDR3 DNA: TGCAGTGCTACCGGACTAGCGGGAGGGTACCAAGAGACCCAGTTCTTC.